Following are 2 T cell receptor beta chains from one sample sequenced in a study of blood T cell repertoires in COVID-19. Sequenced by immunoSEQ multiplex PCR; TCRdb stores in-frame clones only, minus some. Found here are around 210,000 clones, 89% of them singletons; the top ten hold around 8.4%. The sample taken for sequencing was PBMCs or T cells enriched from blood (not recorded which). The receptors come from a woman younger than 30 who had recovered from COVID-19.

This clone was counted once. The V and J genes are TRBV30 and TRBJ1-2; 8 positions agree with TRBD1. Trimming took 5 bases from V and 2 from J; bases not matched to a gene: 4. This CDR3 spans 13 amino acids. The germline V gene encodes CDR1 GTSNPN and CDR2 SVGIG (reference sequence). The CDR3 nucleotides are TGTGCCTGGTACAGGGGGGCGAACTATGGCTACACCTTC. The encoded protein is CAWYRGANYGYTF.

CDR3 nucleotides: TGTGCCAGCAGCCAGGGGACTAGAGGTATCCGGAACACCGGGGAGCTGTTTTTT. Translation gives CASSQGTRGIRNTGELFF. This chain joins TRBV3-1 (or the pseudogene TRBV3-2) and TRBJ2-2, with TRBD2 identical over 8 bases. The germline V gene encodes CDR1 LGHDT and CDR2 YNNKEL (reference sequence). CDR3 length: 18 residues. Germline trimming cut 3 bases from V and 1 base from J; bases unmatched to any gene: 10.